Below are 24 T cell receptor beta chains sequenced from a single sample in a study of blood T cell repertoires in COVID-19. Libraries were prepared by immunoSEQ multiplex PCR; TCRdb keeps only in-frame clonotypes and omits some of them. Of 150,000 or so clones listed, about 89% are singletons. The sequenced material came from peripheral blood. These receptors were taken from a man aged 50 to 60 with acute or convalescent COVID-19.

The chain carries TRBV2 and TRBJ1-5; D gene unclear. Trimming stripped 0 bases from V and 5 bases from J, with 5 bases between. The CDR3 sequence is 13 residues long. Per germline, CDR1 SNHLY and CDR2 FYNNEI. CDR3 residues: CASSEARDQPQHF. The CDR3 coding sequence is TGTGCCAGCAGTGAAGCGCGGGATCAGCCCCAGCATTTT.

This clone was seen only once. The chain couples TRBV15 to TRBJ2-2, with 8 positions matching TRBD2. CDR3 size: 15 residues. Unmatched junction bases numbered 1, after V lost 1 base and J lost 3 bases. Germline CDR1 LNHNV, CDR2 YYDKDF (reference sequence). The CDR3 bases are TGTGCCACCAGCAGAGTAGCGGGATACACCGGGGAGCTGTTTTTT. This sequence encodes CATSRVAGYTGELFF.

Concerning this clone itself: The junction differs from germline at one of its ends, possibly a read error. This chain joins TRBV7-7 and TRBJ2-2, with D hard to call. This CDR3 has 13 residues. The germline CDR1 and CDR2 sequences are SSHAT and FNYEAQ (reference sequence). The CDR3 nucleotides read TGTGCTAGCAGCTTAGCTGTGAGCGGGGAGCTGTTTTTT. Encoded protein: CASSLAVSGELFF.

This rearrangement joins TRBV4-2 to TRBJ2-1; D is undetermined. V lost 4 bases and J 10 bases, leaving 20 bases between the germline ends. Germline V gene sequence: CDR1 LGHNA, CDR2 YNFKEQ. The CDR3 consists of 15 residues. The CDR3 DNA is TGTGCCAGCAGCCCTGACATATCAGGCCTTCGGGAGCAGTTCTTC. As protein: CASSPDISGLREQFF.

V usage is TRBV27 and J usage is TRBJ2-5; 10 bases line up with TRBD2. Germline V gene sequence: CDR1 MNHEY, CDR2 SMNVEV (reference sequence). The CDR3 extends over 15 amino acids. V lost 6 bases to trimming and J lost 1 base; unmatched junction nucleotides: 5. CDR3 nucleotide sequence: TGTGCCAGCAGGATAGTAGCGGGAGGCCAAGAGACCCAGTACTTC. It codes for CASRIVAGGQETQYF.

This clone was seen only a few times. The CDR3 DNA reads TGTGCCAGCAGTATGAGCTGGGACTACTCCTACAATGAGCAGTTCTTC. Protein: CASSMSWDYSYNEQFF. V is TRBV27 and J is TRBJ2-1; 7 bases line up with TRBD2. There are 16 residues in the CDR3. Per germline, CDR1 MNHEY and CDR2 SMNVEV (reference sequence). V dropped 5 bases and J dropped 0; count of bases not matched to a gene: 7.

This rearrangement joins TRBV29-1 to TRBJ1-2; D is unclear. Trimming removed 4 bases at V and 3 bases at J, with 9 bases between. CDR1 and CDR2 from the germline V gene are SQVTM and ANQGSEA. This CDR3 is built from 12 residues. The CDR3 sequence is CSVGGRDYGYTF. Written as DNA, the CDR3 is TGCAGCGTTGGTGGGAGGGACTATGGCTACACCTTC. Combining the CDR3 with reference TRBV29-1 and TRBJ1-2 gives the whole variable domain SAVISQKPSRDICQRGTSLTIQCQVDSQVTMMFWYRQQPGQSLTLIATANQGSEATYESGFVIDKFPISRPNLTFSTLTVSNMSPEDSSIYLCSVGGRDYGYTFGSGTRLTVV.

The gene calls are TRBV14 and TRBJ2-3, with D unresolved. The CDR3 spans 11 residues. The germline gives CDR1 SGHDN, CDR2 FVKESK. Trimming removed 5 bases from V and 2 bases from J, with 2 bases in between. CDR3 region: CASSYTDTQYF. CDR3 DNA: TGTGCCAGCAGCTACACAGATACGCAGTATTTT.

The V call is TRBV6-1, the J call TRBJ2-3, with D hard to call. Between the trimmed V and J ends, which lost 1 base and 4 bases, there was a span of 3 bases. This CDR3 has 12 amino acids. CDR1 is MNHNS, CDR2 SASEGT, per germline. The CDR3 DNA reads TGTGCCAGCAGTGAAGTAGCAGATACGCAGTATTTT. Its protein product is CASSEVADTQYF.

The DNA for the CDR3 is TGTGCCAGCAGTTTATTTGTGGTGGGCCCCCGGGGAGGGACTGAAGCTTTCTTT. Its translation is CASSLFVVGPRGGTEAFF. This chain joins TRBV27 and TRBJ1-1; no reliable D call. The CDR3 runs 18 residues. Germline V lookup: CDR1 MNHEY, CDR2 SMNVEV (reference sequence). Trimming took 1 base from V and 5 from J, leaving 23 bases between them.

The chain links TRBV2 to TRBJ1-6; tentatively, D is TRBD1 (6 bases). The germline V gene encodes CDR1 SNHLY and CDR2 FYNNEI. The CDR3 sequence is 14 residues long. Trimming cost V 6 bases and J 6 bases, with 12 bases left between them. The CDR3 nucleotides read TGTGCCAGCAGACGGGACATGGGTAATTCACCCCTCCACTTT. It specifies CASRRDMGNSPLHF. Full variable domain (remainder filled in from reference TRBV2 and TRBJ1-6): EPEVTQTPSHQVTQMGQEVILRCVPISNHLYFYWYRQILGQKVEFLVSFYNNEISEKSEIFDDQFSVERPDGSNFTLKIRSTKLEDSAMYFCASRRDMGNSPLHFGNGTRLTVT.

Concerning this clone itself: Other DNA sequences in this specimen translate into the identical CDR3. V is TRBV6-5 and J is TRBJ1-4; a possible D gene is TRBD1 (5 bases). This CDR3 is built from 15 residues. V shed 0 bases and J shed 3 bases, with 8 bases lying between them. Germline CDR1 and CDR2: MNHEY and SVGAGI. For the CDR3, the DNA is TGTGCCAGCAGTTACTCGGGGACTGCTAATGAAAAACTGTTTTTT. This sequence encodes CASSYSGTANEKLFF.

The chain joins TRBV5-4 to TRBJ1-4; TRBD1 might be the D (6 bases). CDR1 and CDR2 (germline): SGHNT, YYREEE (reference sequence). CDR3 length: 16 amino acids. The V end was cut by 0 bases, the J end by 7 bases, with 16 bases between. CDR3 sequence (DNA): TGTGCCAGCAGCTTGGGGCGGGGGGGGCAATTTGAAAAACTGTTTTTT. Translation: CASSLGRGGQFEKLFF.

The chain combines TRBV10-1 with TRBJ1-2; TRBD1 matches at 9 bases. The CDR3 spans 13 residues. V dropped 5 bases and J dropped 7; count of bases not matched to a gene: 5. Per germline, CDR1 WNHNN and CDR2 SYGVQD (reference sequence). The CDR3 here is CASSLGTGSGYTF. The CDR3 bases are TGCGCCAGCAGTCTAGGGACAGGGTCTGGCTACACCTTC.

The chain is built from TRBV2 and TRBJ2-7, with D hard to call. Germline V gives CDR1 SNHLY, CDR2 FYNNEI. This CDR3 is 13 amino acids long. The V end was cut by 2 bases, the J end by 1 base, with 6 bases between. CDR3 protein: CASSEIISYEQYV. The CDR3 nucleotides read TGTGCCAGCAGTGAAATCATTTCCTACGAGCAGTACGTC.

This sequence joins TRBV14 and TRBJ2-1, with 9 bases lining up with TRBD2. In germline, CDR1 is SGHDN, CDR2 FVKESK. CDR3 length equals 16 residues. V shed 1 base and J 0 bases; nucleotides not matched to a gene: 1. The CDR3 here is CASSQVSGSSYNEQFF. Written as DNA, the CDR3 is TGTGCCAGCAGCCAAGTTAGCGGGAGCTCCTACAATGAGCAGTTCTTC.

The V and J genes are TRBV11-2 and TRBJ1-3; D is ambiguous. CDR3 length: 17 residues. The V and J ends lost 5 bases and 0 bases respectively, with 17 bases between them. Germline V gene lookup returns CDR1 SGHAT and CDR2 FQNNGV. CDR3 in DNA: TGTGCCAGCAGCGAGCTGAGGAGAGCTCTCTCTGGAAACACCATATATTTT. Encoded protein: CASSELRRALSGNTIYF.

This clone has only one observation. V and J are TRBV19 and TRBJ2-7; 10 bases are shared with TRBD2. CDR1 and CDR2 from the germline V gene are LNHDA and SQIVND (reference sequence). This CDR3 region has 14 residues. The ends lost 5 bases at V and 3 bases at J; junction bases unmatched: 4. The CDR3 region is CASSPGLADYEQYF. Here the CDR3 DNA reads TGTGCCAGTAGTCCCGGACTAGCGGACTACGAGCAGTACTTC.

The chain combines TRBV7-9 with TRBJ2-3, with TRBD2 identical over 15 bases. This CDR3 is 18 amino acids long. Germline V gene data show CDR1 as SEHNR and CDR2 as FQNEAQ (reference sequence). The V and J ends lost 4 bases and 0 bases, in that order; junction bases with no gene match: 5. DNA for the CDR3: TGTGCCAGCAGCTCCCTGGGGACTAGCGGGGGGAGCACAGATACGCAGTATTTT. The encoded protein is CASSSLGTSGGSTDTQYF.

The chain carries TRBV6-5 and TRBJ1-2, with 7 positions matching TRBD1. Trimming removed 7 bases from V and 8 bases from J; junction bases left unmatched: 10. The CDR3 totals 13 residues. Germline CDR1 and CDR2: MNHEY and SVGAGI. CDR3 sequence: CASTKGQGGGYTF. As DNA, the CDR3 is TGTGCCAGCACTAAGGGGCAGGGGGGCGGCTACACCTTC.

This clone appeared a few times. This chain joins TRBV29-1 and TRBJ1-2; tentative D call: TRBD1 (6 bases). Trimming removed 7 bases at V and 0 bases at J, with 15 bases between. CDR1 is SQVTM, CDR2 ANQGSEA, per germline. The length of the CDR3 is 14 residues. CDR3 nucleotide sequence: TGCAGCGGTGCCGGGACAACTACTAACTATGGCTACACCTTC. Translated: CSGAGTTTNYGYTF.

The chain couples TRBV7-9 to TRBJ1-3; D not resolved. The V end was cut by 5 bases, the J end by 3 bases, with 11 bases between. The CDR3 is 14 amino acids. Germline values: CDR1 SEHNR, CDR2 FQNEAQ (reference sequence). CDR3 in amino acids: CASSKVADGNTIYF. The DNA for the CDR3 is TGTGCCAGCAGCAAAGTCGCAGATGGAAACACCATATATTTT.

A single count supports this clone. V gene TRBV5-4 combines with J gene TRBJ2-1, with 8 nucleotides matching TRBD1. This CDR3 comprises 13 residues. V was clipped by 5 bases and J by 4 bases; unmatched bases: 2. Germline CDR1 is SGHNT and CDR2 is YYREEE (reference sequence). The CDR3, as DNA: TGTGCCAGCAGGGGGGACAGGTACAATGAGCAGTTCTTC. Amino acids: CASRGDRYNEQFF.

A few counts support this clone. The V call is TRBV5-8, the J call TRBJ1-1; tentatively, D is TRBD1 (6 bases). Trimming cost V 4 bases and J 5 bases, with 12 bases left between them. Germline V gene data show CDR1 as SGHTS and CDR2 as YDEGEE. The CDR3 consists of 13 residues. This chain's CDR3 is CASSRLQGTEAFF. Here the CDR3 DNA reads TGTGCCAGCAGCAGACTACAGGGAACTGAAGCTTTCTTT.